The 30 T cell receptor beta chains listed next were all sequenced from one sample in a study of blood T cell repertoires in COVID-19 (dated by TCRdb to between 2020 and 2021). To prepare the library, the immunoSEQ multiplex PCR assay was applied. This is the immuneACCESS table as TCRdb keeps it, with only in-frame sequences that have V and J called. A part of the clones is gone; compared with another copy, unresolved V genes explain less than half, and the rest is unexplained. For this sample the table gives more than 150,000 clones, of which less than 90% were detected only once. Jointly, the top ten make up around 6.3% of the sample. The sequenced sample consisted of peripheral blood. The receptors derive from a woman between 40 and 55 years old with acute or convalescent COVID-19.

The J gene is TRBJ1-5, the V gene TRBV27; D remains unclear. Germline V gives CDR1 MNHEY, CDR2 SMNVEV (reference sequence). V was cut by 3 bases and J by 11 bases, with 14 bases left in between. CDR3 length equals 13 residues. CDR3 sequence: CASSFEGVLTQHF. The DNA for the CDR3 is TGTGCCAGCAGTTTCGAGGGCGTACTGACCCAGCATTTT.

The V gene is TRBV25-1, the J gene TRBJ1-3; D is unresolved. CDR3 length: 15 amino acids. From germline, CDR1 is MGHDK and CDR2 SYGVNS. V was clipped by 1 base and J by 0 bases, with 7 bases between them. In DNA form, the CDR3 reads TGTGCCAGCAGTGAATGGGCAGTCTCTGGAAACACCATATATTTT. It specifies CASSEWAVSGNTIYF.

This clone occurred a few times. This chain links TRBV28 with TRBJ2-7, with 10 bases lining up with TRBD1. The V and J ends lost 7 bases and 6 bases, in that order; junction bases with no gene match: 15. Germline-derived CDR1 and CDR2 are MDHEN and SYDVKM. The CDR3 contains 16 residues. The CDR3, as DNA: TGTGCCAGCATCCCTGGATCGGGACAGGGGATTCGCGAGCAGTACTTC. Its translation is CASIPGSGQGIREQYF.

J is TRBJ1-2 and V is TRBV6-5, with TRBD1 matching 7 bases. The CDR3 length is 14 residues. The germline CDR1 and CDR2 sequences are MNHEY and SVGAGI. V gave up 8 bases and J gave up 7 bases; unmatched junction bases: 13. CDR3 coding DNA: TGTGCCAGCCATGTACAGGGGTTAGTAGCTGGCTACACCTTC. This sequence encodes CASHVQGLVAGYTF.

The V and J genes are TRBV6-5 and TRBJ2-5; 10 bases agree with TRBD1. There are 14 residues in the CDR3. Looked up from germline, CDR1 is MNHEY and CDR2 is SVGAGI. V shed 6 bases and J 2 bases; nucleotides not matched to a gene: 3. The CDR3 nucleotides read TGTGCCAGCAGCGACAGGGGGCCGCAAGAGACCCAGTACTTC. It codes for CASSDRGPQETQYF.

This chain joins TRBV28 and TRBJ1-5; D not certain. Germline V CDR1 and CDR2: MDHEN, SYDVKM. Trimming removed 6 bases at V and 5 bases at J, with 14 bases between. The CDR3 sequence is 14 residues long. CDR3 sequence: CASSPAGYYQPQHF. Here the CDR3 DNA reads TGTGCCAGCAGCCCGGCCGGGTACTATCAGCCCCAGCATTTT.

The chain links TRBV28 to TRBJ1-5; a weak D match, TRBD1 (6 bases). The CDR3 spans 13 residues. Trimming shortened V by 8 bases and J by 4 bases, and 12 bases separated the two germline ends. The germline V gene encodes CDR1 MDHEN and CDR2 SYDVKM. The CDR3 sequence is CASLGAVNQPQHF. The CDR3 nucleotides are TGTGCCAGCCTGGGGGCAGTGAATCAGCCCCAGCATTTT.

The chain uses TRBV5-1 and TRBJ1-4, with TRBD1 identical over 8 bases. Trimming at V came to 4 bases and at J to 7 bases, leaving 12 bases not matched to a gene. The germline CDR1 and CDR2 sequences are SGHRS and YFSETQ. This CDR3 has 16 residues. The CDR3 bases are TGCGCCAGCAGCGGACGGACAGGGATTGATGGTGAAAAACTGTTTTTT. Translating it yields CASSGRTGIDGEKLFF.

The V call is TRBV28, the J call TRBJ2-7; D is perhaps TRBD1 (5 bases). Trimming stripped 5 bases from V and 4 bases from J, with 15 bases between. The length of the CDR3 is 14 residues. Germline V lookup: CDR1 MDHEN, CDR2 SYDVKM. CDR3 nucleotide sequence: TGTGCCAGCAGTCCACCGGACACCCGGTACGAGCAGTACTTC. As protein: CASSPPDTRYEQYF.

In this sample, this clone turned up once. The rearrangement links TRBV9 to TRBJ2-2; TRBD2 aligns across 7 bases. The CDR3 spans 16 residues. J lost 1 base, V lost 4 bases, and 7 bases had no gene match. In germline, CDR1 is SGDLS, CDR2 YYNGEE. The CDR3 region is CASSLRVAGNTGELFF. Here the CDR3 DNA reads TGTGCCAGCAGCCTCCGGGTAGCGGGGAACACCGGGGAGCTGTTTTTT.

The chain uses TRBV7-9 and TRBJ1-2, with TRBD1 as a possible D gene (5 bases). The CDR3 totals 16 residues. Trimming took off 1 base at V and 3 bases at J, with 15 bases between the two ends. In germline, CDR1 is SEHNR, CDR2 FQNEAQ (reference sequence). The CDR3 nucleotides are TGTGCCAGCAGCTTAGGCGATCTCTTAGGGGACTATGGCTACACCTTC. Translation gives CASSLGDLLGDYGYTF.

The rearrangement uses TRBV19 and TRBJ1-5; maybe TRBD1 (5 bases). Between the trimmed V and J ends, which lost 6 bases and 0 bases, there was a span of 9 bases. Germline CDR1 reads LNHDA; CDR2 reads SQIVND (reference sequence). This CDR3 has 14 amino acids. The CDR3 DNA reads TGTGCCAGTAGGGATGACAGTAGCAATCAGCCCCAGCATTTT. It translates to CASRDDSSNQPQHF.

The genes are TRBV27 and TRBJ1-1; D ambiguous. The V and J ends lost 3 bases and 5 bases respectively, with 16 bases between them. Germline assignment: CDR1 MNHEY and CDR2 SMNVEV (reference sequence). CDR3 length: 15 residues. The CDR3 reads CASSFGGYAGTEAFF. The CDR3 DNA reads TGTGCCAGCAGTTTCGGAGGGTACGCAGGAACTGAAGCTTTCTTT.

V usage is TRBV18 and J usage is TRBJ2-7, with 9 nucleotides matching TRBD1. Germline V gene sequence: CDR1 KGHSH, CDR2 LQKENI. Trimming at V came to 5 bases and at J to 4 bases, leaving 6 bases not matched to a gene. The CDR3 sequence is 14 residues long. The CDR3 bases are TGTGCCAGCTCAGTAAGACAGGGGGATTACGAGCAGTACTTC. Translating it yields CASSVRQGDYEQYF. The variable domain in full, completed from reference TRBV18 and TRBJ2-7, reads NAGVMQNPRHLVRRRGQEARLRCSPMKGHSHVYWYRQLPEEGLKFMVYLQKENIIDESGMPKERFSAEFPKEGPSILRIQQVVRGDSAAYFCASSVRQGDYEQYFGPGTRLTVT.

V and J are TRBV18 and TRBJ2-7; D remains ambiguous. CDR3 length: 14 amino acids. Trimming cost V 2 bases and J 6 bases, with 14 bases left between them. CDR1 is KGHSH and CDR2 is LQKENI in the germline V gene. The CDR3 here is CASSPVADLREQYF. Written as DNA, the CDR3 is TGTGCCAGCTCACCAGTAGCAGACCTTCGCGAGCAGTACTTC. Based on the CDR3 plus reference TRBV18 and TRBJ2-7, the full variable domain is NAGVMQNPRHLVRRRGQEARLRCSPMKGHSHVYWYRQLPEEGLKFMVYLQKENIIDESGMPKERFSAEFPKEGPSILRIQQVVRGDSAAYFCASSPVADLREQYFGPGTRLTVT.

The V call is TRBV19, the J call TRBJ1-2; D is undetermined. This CDR3 has 13 amino acids. The V and J ends lost 2 bases and 3 bases respectively, with 7 bases between them. CDR1 and CDR2 (germline): LNHDA, SQIVND (reference sequence). CDR3 DNA: TGTGCCAGTAGTATACAGGCTCACTATGGCTACACCTTC. Its protein is CASSIQAHYGYTF.

The chain uses TRBV7-6 and TRBJ1-4; 9 bases map to TRBD1. V lost 2 bases and J lost 3; bases outside the gene matches: 4. The CDR3 has 16 amino acids. Germline CDR1 and CDR2: SGHVS and FNYEAQ. The CDR3 sequence is CASSLMTGGSNEKLFF. CDR3 bases: TGTGCCAGCAGCTTAATGACAGGGGGGTCTAATGAAAAACTGTTTTTT.

This chain connects TRBV24-1 to TRBJ2-1; 7 bases fit TRBD2. J gave up 0 bases and V 2 bases, and 3 bases lay outside the gene matches. The CDR3 spans 16 residues. Germline V gene data show CDR1 as KGHDR and CDR2 as SFDVKD. CDR3 amino acids: CATSDSLAASYNEQFF. In nucleotides, the CDR3 is TGTGCCACCAGTGATTCTCTAGCGGCCTCCTACAATGAGCAGTTCTTC.

The genes are TRBV6-5 and TRBJ1-4; possibly TRBD1 for D (5 bases). V was clipped by 7 bases and J by 6 bases, with 12 bases between them. Germline V gene lookup returns CDR1 MNHEY and CDR2 SVGAGI. CDR3 length: 13 residues. The CDR3 is CASIGGADEKLFF. The DNA for the CDR3 is TGTGCCAGCATCGGGGGAGCCGATGAAAAACTGTTTTTT.

The chain is built from TRBV20-1 and TRBJ2-7; 8 nucleotides line up with TRBD1. CDR3 length equals 11 residues. Germline CDR1 DFQATT, CDR2 SNEGSKA (reference sequence). Unmatched junction bases numbered 0, after V lost 6 bases and J lost 2 bases. Written as DNA, the CDR3 is TGCAGTGCACAGGGGGCCTACGAGCAGTACTTC. It yields the protein CSAQGAYEQYF.

The DNA for the CDR3 is TGTGCCATCAGAGATTACGGGACAGGCAACATGAACACTGAAGCTTTCTTT. As protein: CAIRDYGTGNMNTEAFF. The genes are TRBV10-3 and TRBJ1-1; 8 bases map to TRBD1. With V trimmed by 6 bases and J by 0 bases, 12 bases remained unmatched. Germline V gene data show CDR1 as ENHRY and CDR2 as SYGVKD. This CDR3 is 17 amino acids long.

This clone was detected only once. CDR3 loop: CATSDLRAGVGNEQFF. The CDR3 region has the DNA TGTGCCACCAGTGATTTAAGAGCGGGAGTGGGAAATGAGCAGTTCTTC. The chain employs TRBV24-1 and TRBJ2-1; 8 nucleotides align to TRBD2. CDR3 length: 16 residues. V gave up 1 base and J gave up 7 bases; unmatched junction bases: 8. Germline lookup yields CDR1 KGHDR and CDR2 SFDVKD.

V gene TRBV28 combines with J gene TRBJ1-5; 9 nucleotides agree with TRBD1. Trimming removed 5 bases from V and 4 bases from J; junction bases left unmatched: 6. This CDR3 is built from 15 residues. Germline CDR1 and CDR2: MDHEN and SYDVKM. The CDR3 bases are TGTGCCAGCAGTGGGGGACAGGGAGGAAATCAGCCCCAGCATTTT. Translation gives CASSGGQGGNQPQHF.

DNA for the CDR3: TGTGCCAGCACAGGCAGGGGAAAATTAAACTATGGCTACACCTTC. Amino acid sequence: CASTGRGKLNYGYTF. The chain carries TRBV28 and TRBJ1-2; a possible D gene is TRBD1 (6 bases). The CDR3 has 15 amino acids. V was shortened by 7 bases and J by 2 bases, with 17 bases between the two germline ends. Looked up from germline, CDR1 is MDHEN and CDR2 is SYDVKM.

The chain has TRBV11-2 and TRBJ2-5; 8 bases map to TRBD1. Germline V gene data show CDR1 as SGHAT and CDR2 as FQNNGV. Trimming cost V 1 base and J 5 bases; bases outside gene matches: 9. This CDR3 spans 16 amino acids. CDR3 DNA sequence: TGTGCCAGCAGCTTAGCAGGGGGCTTCGCGGGGGAGACCCAGTACTTC. This encodes CASSLAGGFAGETQYF.

V and J are TRBV6-5 and TRBJ1-3; the D is unclear. The CDR3 has 11 amino acids. CDR1 and CDR2 (germline): MNHEY, SVGAGI. Trimming cost V 8 bases and J 2 bases, with 4 bases left between them. Written as DNA, the CDR3 is TGTGCCAGCCCCACTGGAAACACCATATATTTT. This translates into CASPTGNTIYF.

Comment on this clone: In the same sample, other DNA sequences code for this CDR3. The chain links TRBV9 to TRBJ1-2, with unresolved D. Trimming shortened V by 0 bases and J by 2 bases, and 5 bases separated the two germline ends. Germline lookup yields CDR1 SGDLS and CDR2 YYNGEE. The CDR3 contains 13 residues. CDR3 DNA sequence: TGTGCCAGCAGCGTAGGTCAGAACTATGGCTACACCTTC. Encoded protein: CASSVGQNYGYTF.

J is TRBJ1-1 and V is TRBV5-1; D call uncertain. Between the trimmed V and J ends, which lost 2 bases and 0 bases, there was a span of 8 bases. CDR3 length: 14 residues. The germline CDR1 and CDR2 sequences are SGHRS and YFSETQ. The CDR3 sequence: CASSLTVMNTEAFF. In DNA, the CDR3 is TGCGCCAGCAGCTTAACAGTTATGAACACTGAAGCTTTCTTT.

Only a few counts were recorded for this clone. The chain couples TRBV2 to TRBJ1-4; no reliable D call. V was pared by 3 bases and J by 8 bases, with 4 bases between. From germline, CDR1 is SNHLY and CDR2 FYNNEI. This CDR3 contains 11 residues. This CDR3 reads CASSEEEKLFF. The CDR3 coding sequence is TGTGCCAGCAGTGAGGAGGAAAAACTGTTTTTT.

The gene calls are TRBV20-1 and TRBJ1-5, with 7 bases matching TRBD1. The ends lost 5 bases at V and 4 bases at J; junction bases unmatched: 8. The germline CDR1 and CDR2 sequences are DFQATT and SNEGSKA (reference sequence). The CDR3 sequence is 14 residues long. As DNA, the CDR3 is TGCAGTGCTCGTGCTTGGACAGGAAATCAGCCCCAGCATTTT. Its translation is CSARAWTGNQPQHF.